This T cell receptor (beta chain) was sequenced during a study of blood T cell repertoires in COVID-19. The CDR3 is 13 residues long. From germline, CDR1 is SGHDT and CDR2 YYEEEE. With V trimmed by 3 bases and J by 16 bases, 13 bases remained unmatched. Clones were sequenced by immunoSEQ multiplex PCR, and TCRdb holds only the in-frame ones, with some missing. Of 83,000 or so clones in the sample, 82% are singletons; the top ten hold 21%. This sequence originates from a human donor in a cohort sampled during active COVID-19. The V gene is TRBV5-6, the J gene TRBJ2-1; 7 bases fit TRBD2. The specimen sequenced was peripheral blood. The CDR3 is CASSSGLVRVLFF. Here the CDR3 DNA reads TGTGCCAGCAGCTCAGGACTAGTCCGGGTGCTCTTCTTC.